This T cell receptor beta chain was found in a study of T cell clonotyping in hematopoietic cell transplantation. Whole-study context: Pretransplant recipient samples were taken after cytoreduction.

Time point denoted: recipient sample about 28 days before transplant, after cytoreduction. Repertoires were generated with immunoSEQ multiplex PCR, while TCRdb's copy carries only in-frame clones and drops some. The sample shows tens of thousands of clones, roughly 94% of them seen only once. The CDR3 spans 16 residues. V was clipped by 7 bases and J by 1 base; unmatched bases: 10. Germline CDR1 and CDR2: LNHDA and SQIVND (reference sequence). Material: peripheral blood mononuclear cells, obtained before stem cell transplant. This TCR was recovered from a middle-aged man with chronic myeloid leukemia. Some clones in this sample may be carry-over from other donors' samples. V is TRBV19 and J is TRBJ1-1; 9 nucleotides align to TRBD1. In DNA, the CDR3 is TGTGCCAGTATTAGGGGACAGGGTCGAAGGAACACTGAAGCTTTCTTT. It translates to CASIRGQGRRNTEAFF.